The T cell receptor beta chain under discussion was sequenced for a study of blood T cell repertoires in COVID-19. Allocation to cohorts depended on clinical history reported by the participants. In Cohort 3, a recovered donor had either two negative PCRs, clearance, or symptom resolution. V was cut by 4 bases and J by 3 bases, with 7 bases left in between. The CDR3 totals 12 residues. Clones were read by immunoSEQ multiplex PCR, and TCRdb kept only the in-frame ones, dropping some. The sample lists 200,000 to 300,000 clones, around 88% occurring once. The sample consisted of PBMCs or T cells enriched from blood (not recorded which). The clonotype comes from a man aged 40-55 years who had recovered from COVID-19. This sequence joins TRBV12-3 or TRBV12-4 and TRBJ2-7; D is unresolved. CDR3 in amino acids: CASSYLYYEQYF. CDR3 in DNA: TGTGCCAGCAGTTACCTCTACTACGAGCAGTACTTC.